The 27 T cell receptor beta chains below were found in one sample sequenced in a study of T-cell reconstitution after alpha-beta-depleted transplantation in children. Researchers prepared the TCRbeta library using unique molecular identifiers, the study reports. In TCRdb, the PCR reads were re-called with MiXCR into one record per CDR3 protein. Of about 150,000 distinct CDR3 sequences listed, roughly 10% are singletons. The sample here was PBMCs, taken before TCRalphabeta/CD19-depleted stem cell transplant. Receptors were obtained from a boy between 2 and 15 years old with acute myeloid leukemia, due to receive a stem cell transplant.

At least ten counts were recorded for this clonotype. The chain is built from TRBV2 and TRBJ1-1, with 9 positions matching TRBD1. With V trimmed by 6 bases and J by 5 bases, 7 bases remained unmatched. This CDR3 has 14 amino acids. Per germline, CDR1 SNHLY and CDR2 FYNNEI. Written as DNA, the CDR3 is TGTGCCAGCAGCTCGACAGGGGGGAAGACTGAAGCTTTCTTT. Protein product: CASSSTGGKTEAFF.

This clonotype was counted a few times. This chain uses TRBV29-1 with TRBJ1-2, with D unclear. The V end was cut by 5 bases, the J end by 8 bases, with 12 bases between. CDR3 size: 11 residues. Germline V gene sequence: CDR1 SQVTM, CDR2 ANQGSEA. The CDR3 region has the DNA TGCAGCGTTTCCGTGAGCGTCGGCTACACCTTC. It is translated as CSVSVSVGYTF.

This clonotype was detected many times. The rearrangement uses TRBV4-2 and TRBJ1-6; D is ambiguous. This CDR3 is 12 amino acids long. Trimming pared 1 base from V and 9 bases from J, leaving 4 bases between. The germline gives CDR1 LGHNA, CDR2 YNFKEQ. CDR3 nucleotide sequence: TGTGCCAGCAGCCAAGCGAGTTCACCCCTCCACTTT. It specifies CASSQASSPLHF.

In its sample, this clonotype was seen many times. The V and J genes are TRBV9 and TRBJ1-5; 9 bases line up with TRBD1. Germline trimming cut 3 bases from V and 1 base from J; bases unmatched to any gene: 2. This CDR3 region has 15 residues. Germline loops: CDR1 SGDLS, CDR2 YYNGEE. DNA for the CDR3: TGTGCCAGCAGCGAGGGGACAGGGAGCAATCAGCCCCAGCATTTT. Translating it yields CASSEGTGSNQPQHF.

With respect to this clonotype: A much bigger clone sits one base away, suggesting this may be a read error. This sequence joins TRBV5-1 and TRBJ1-5; 9 nucleotides match TRBD1. Germline V lookup: CDR1 SGHRS, CDR2 YFSETQ. The length of the CDR3 is 15 residues. The CDR3 reads CASSLDTGGDQPQPF. For the CDR3, the DNA is TGCGCCAGCAGCTTGGATACAGGGGGCGATCAGCCCCAGCCTTTT.

At least ten counts were recorded for this clonotype. The chain carries TRBV5-8 and TRBJ2-1; D perhaps matches TRBD2 (5 bases). Germline lookup yields CDR1 SGHTS and CDR2 YDEGEE. Trimming shortened V by 2 bases and J by 3 bases, and 12 bases separated the two germline ends. This CDR3 contains 15 residues. Here the CDR3 reads CASSFEGFGYNEQFF. The CDR3 DNA reads as TGTGCCAGCAGCTTTGAGGGCTTTGGCTACAATGAGCAGTTCTTC. The variable domain in full, completed from reference TRBV5-8 and TRBJ2-1, reads EAGVTQSPTHLIKTRGQQATLRCSPISGHTSVYWYQQALGLGLQFLLWYDEGEERNRGNFPPRFSGRQFPNYSSELNVNALELEDSALYLCASSFEGFGYNEQFFGPGTRLTVL.

In this sample, this clonotype turned up many times. V usage is TRBV29-1 and J usage is TRBJ2-5; no reliable D call. Deletions cut 4 bases from V and 0 bases from J, with 3 bases between. This CDR3 is built from 11 residues. Germline V CDR1 and CDR2: SQVTM, ANQGSEA. CDR3 sequence: CSVGHQETQYF. DNA of the CDR3: TGCAGCGTTGGACACCAAGAGACCCAGTACTTC.

This clonotype has a count of ten or more. J is TRBJ2-1 and V is TRBV5-1, with a weak D call TRBD1 (5 bases). CDR1 and CDR2 (germline): SGHRS, YFSETQ. The V end lost 0 bases, the J end lost 5 bases, and 12 bases lay between the germline ends. This CDR3 has 15 residues. CDR3 sequence: CASSLERTKHNEQFF. The CDR3 DNA sequence: TGCGCCAGCAGCTTGGAACGGACAAAACACAATGAGCAGTTCTTC. Together with reference TRBV5-1 and TRBJ2-1, the CDR3 gives the full variable domain: KAGVTQTPRYLIKTRGQQVTLSCSPISGHRSVSWYQQTPGQGLQFLFEYFSETQRNKGNFPGRFSGRQFSNSRSEMNVSTLELGDSALYLCASSLERTKHNEQFFGPGTRLTVL.

This clonotype was seen many times. The chain combines TRBV4-1 with TRBJ2-2; no reliable D call. Germline assignment: CDR1 MGHRA and CDR2 YSYEKL. The CDR3 runs to 15 residues. The germline V and J ends were trimmed by 2 bases and 3 bases, with 10 bases remaining between them. CDR3 amino acids: CASSQRWADTGELFF. The CDR3 DNA reads TGCGCCAGCAGCCAACGTTGGGCGGACACCGGGGAGCTGTTTTTT.

This clonotype was detected many times. The V call is TRBV5-4, the J call TRBJ1-6; no reliable D call. V lost 0 bases and J 7 bases, leaving 8 bases between the germline ends. Germline V lookup: CDR1 SGHNT, CDR2 YYREEE (reference sequence). CDR3 length: 14 amino acids. The CDR3 here is CASSLDSVNSPLHF. For the CDR3, the DNA is TGTGCCAGCAGCTTGGACAGCGTAAATTCACCCCTCCACTTT.

This clonotype was detected many times. For the CDR3, the DNA is TGTGCCAGCAGCCAAGAGGGGGGGCCCGGGGAGCTGTTTTTT. Its protein product is CASSQEGGPGELFF. The rearrangement uses TRBV3-1 and TRBJ2-2, with TRBD2 as a possible D gene (7 bases). This CDR3 has 14 residues. V shed 0 bases and J shed 6 bases, with 8 bases lying between them. CDR1 is LGHDT, CDR2 YNNKEL, per germline (reference sequence).

This clonotype was found many times. The CDR3 loop reads CASSSLGANYGYTF. CDR3 DNA sequence: TGTGCCAGCAGTTCTCTGGGGGCTAACTATGGCTACACCTTC. V usage is TRBV12-3 or TRBV12-4 and J usage is TRBJ1-2; tentatively, D is TRBD1 (5 bases). V dropped 4 bases and J dropped 0 bases, with 9 bases sitting between them. The CDR3 spans 14 residues.

This clonotype was detected ten times or more. J is TRBJ2-1 and V is TRBV29-1; TRBD2 matches at 10 bases. Germline CDR1 reads SQVTM; CDR2 reads ANQGSEA. With 4 bases clipped from V and 4 bases from J, the junction kept 16 bases outside the gene matches. CDR3 size: 18 residues. The CDR3 coding sequence is TGCAGCGTTGTGGCGCTAGCGGGGGAAATGGGCACGTACAATGAGCAGTTCTTC. It is translated as CSVVALAGEMGTYNEQFF.

In this sample, this clonotype turned up many times. The V gene is TRBV4-1, the J gene TRBJ2-5; possible D gene TRBD1, 5 bases. This CDR3 spans 14 amino acids. V was clipped by 3 bases and J by 4 bases, with 12 bases between them. Germline CDR1 reads MGHRA; CDR2 reads YSYEKL. CDR3 sequence (DNA): TGCGCCAGCAGCCATGGTGGCAGGGCAGAGACCCAGTACTTC. It encodes CASSHGGRAETQYF.

The chain is built from TRBV24-1 and TRBJ2-4; weak D call: TRBD2 (6 bases). The CDR3 length is 13 residues. The germline V gene encodes CDR1 KGHDR and CDR2 SFDVKD. Trimming stripped 9 bases from V and 8 bases from J, with 16 bases between. This chain's CDR3 is CATSRGGEDIQYF. Here the CDR3 DNA reads TGTGCCACCTCGAGGGGTGGGGAGGACATTCAGTACTTC.

This clonotype was seen a handful of times. The chain couples TRBV20-1 to TRBJ1-6, with TRBD1 identical over 7 bases. The V gene end was trimmed by 3 bases and the J gene end by 0 bases; junction bases not matched to a gene: 11. The CDR3 loop spans 18 amino acids. CDR1 and CDR2 from the germline V gene are DFQATT and SNEGSKA (reference sequence). The CDR3 nucleotides read TGCAGTGCTAGCCCCCCGGGACAGTCGAGCTCCTATAATTCACCCCTCCACTTT. Protein sequence: CSASPPGQSSSYNSPLHF.

V usage is TRBV19 and J usage is TRBJ2-1, with TRBD1 matching 8 bases. This CDR3 is built from 17 residues. After removal of 6 bases from V and 7 bases from J, the junction contained 17 bases not matched to a gene. Germline V lookup: CDR1 LNHDA, CDR2 SQIVND (reference sequence). CDR3 amino acids: CASSQTPPGQERNEQFF. The CDR3 coding sequence is TGTGCCAGTAGCCAAACCCCGCCGGGACAGGAGCGGAATGAGCAGTTCTTC.

This clonotype was detected many times. The genes are TRBV2 and TRBJ1-2, with unresolved D. The CDR3 extends over 13 amino acids. V lost 4 bases and J lost 2, with 8 bases in between. CDR1 is SNHLY and CDR2 is FYNNEI in the germline V gene. In DNA form, the CDR3 reads TGTGCCAGCAGTGGGGCAGAGAACTATGGCTACACCTTC. Protein: CASSGAENYGYTF.

This clonotype was recorded many times. This chain uses TRBV28 with TRBJ1-1; TRBD1 might be the D (6 bases). There are 13 residues in the CDR3. CDR1 and CDR2 from the germline V gene are MDHEN and SYDVKM. V lost 8 bases and J lost 1, with 11 bases in between. CDR3 sequence (DNA): TGTGCCAGCGGGGGCTTCTCGAACACTGAAGCTTTCTTT. This sequence encodes CASGGFSNTEAFF.

The chain employs TRBV6-1 and TRBJ2-2; the D gene is possibly TRBD1 (6 bases). The CDR3 extends over 15 amino acids. Between the trimmed V and J ends, which lost 2 bases and 4 bases, there was a span of 11 bases. CDR1 is MNHNS and CDR2 is SASEGT in the germline V gene. For the CDR3, the DNA is TGTGCCAGCAGTGAACCAGGGGCCCTCACCGGGGAGCTGTTTTTT. It codes for CASSEPGALTGELFF.

This clonotype was seen ten or more times. V usage is TRBV3-1 and J usage is TRBJ1-6, with 8 bases identical to TRBD1. Unmatched junction bases numbered 5, after V lost 3 bases and J lost 7 bases. The CDR3 has 15 residues. Per germline, CDR1 LGHDT and CDR2 YNNKEL (reference sequence). This CDR3 is CASSHQGARNSPLHF. CDR3 DNA sequence: TGTGCCAGCAGCCATCAGGGGGCACGGAATTCACCCCTCCACTTT. Based on the CDR3 plus reference TRBV3-1 and TRBJ1-6, the full variable domain is DTAVSQTPKYLVTQMGNDKSIKCEQNLGHDTMYWYKQDSKKFLKIMFSYNNKELIINETVPNRFSPKSPDKAHLNLHINSLELGDSAVYFCASSHQGARNSPLHFGNGTRLTVT.

The count of this clonotype is one. A clone one base away is much larger, so this may be a read error. The chain uses TRBV15 and TRBJ1-1, with 8 bases aligning to TRBD1. Trimming at V came to 8 bases and at J to 4 bases, leaving 6 bases not matched to a gene. The germline CDR1 and CDR2 sequences are LNHNV and YYDKDF (reference sequence). This CDR3 spans 13 amino acids. The CDR3 DNA reads as TGTGCCACCGGCACAGGACAGGGCACTGAAGCTTTCTTT. Residues: CATGTGQGTEAFF.

In its sample, this clonotype was seen a few times. The V gene is TRBV11-2, the J gene TRBJ2-5; maybe TRBD1 (5 bases). The CDR3 has 15 amino acids. Trimming left V 0 bases short and J 5 bases short, with 13 bases between. Germline CDR1 is SGHAT and CDR2 is FQNNGV. The CDR3 spells CASSLDQGEVETQYF. For the CDR3, the DNA is TGTGCCAGCAGCTTAGATCAGGGCGAGGTGGAGACCCAGTACTTC.

This clonotype occurred many times. The chain couples TRBV10-1 to TRBJ1-1, with D tentatively TRBD1 (5 bases). The CDR3 length is 12 residues. With 7 bases removed from V and 3 bases from J, the gap between germline ends came to 9 bases. Germline V gene lookup returns CDR1 WNHNN and CDR2 SYGVQD (reference sequence). The CDR3 here is CASKGPDTEAFF. The CDR3, as DNA: TGCGCCAGCAAGGGGCCGGACACTGAAGCTTTCTTT.

This clonotype was seen repeatedly, ten times or more. V is TRBV20-1 and J is TRBJ1-3, with 7 positions matching TRBD1. The V and J ends lost 4 bases and 3 bases, in that order; junction bases with no gene match: 9. CDR3 length: 15 amino acids. In germline, CDR1 is DFQATT, CDR2 SNEGSKA (reference sequence). The CDR3 protein is CSATLTTGSGNTIYF. CDR3 nucleotides: TGCAGTGCTACCCTTACGACAGGGAGTGGAAACACCATATATTTT.

In its sample, this clonotype was seen many times. The J gene is TRBJ2-6, the V gene TRBV5-1; D call uncertain. The V end lost 0 bases, the J end lost 4 bases, and 8 bases lay between the germline ends. The CDR3 sequence is 15 residues long. Per the germline V gene, CDR1 is SGHRS and CDR2 is YFSETQ. The CDR3 here is CASSLGELGANVLTF. The CDR3 DNA follows: TGCGCCAGCAGCTTGGGGGAATTGGGGGCCAACGTCCTGACTTTC.

This clonotype appeared many times. This rearrangement joins TRBV20-1 to TRBJ2-1; no clear D gene. This CDR3 spans 14 amino acids. Germline CDR1 reads DFQATT; CDR2 reads SNEGSKA (reference sequence). The ends were cut back, 6 bases at V and 5 bases at J, with 17 bases in the middle. The DNA for the CDR3 is TGCAGTGCCCCTGGGTCAGCCTTTAACAATGAGCAGTTCTTC. Residues: CSAPGSAFNNEQFF.